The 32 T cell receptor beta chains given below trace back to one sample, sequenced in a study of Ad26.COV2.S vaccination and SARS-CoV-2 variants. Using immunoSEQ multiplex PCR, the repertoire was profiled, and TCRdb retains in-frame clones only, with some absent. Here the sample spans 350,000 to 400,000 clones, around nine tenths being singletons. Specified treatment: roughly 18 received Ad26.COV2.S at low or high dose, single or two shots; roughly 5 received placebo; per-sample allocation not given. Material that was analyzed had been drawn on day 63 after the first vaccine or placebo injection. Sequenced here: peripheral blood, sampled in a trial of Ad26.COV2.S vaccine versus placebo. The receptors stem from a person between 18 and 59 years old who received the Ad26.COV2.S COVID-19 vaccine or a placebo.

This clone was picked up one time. For the CDR3, the DNA is TGCGCCAGCAGCCGGACTAGCGGCAGGGATGAGCAGTTCTTC. This sequence encodes CASSRTSGRDEQFF. The rearrangement links TRBV5-1 to TRBJ2-1, with 10 positions matching TRBD2. V shed 4 bases and J 8 bases; nucleotides not matched to a gene: 6. Germline assignment: CDR1 SGHRS and CDR2 YFSETQ. This CDR3 has 14 residues.

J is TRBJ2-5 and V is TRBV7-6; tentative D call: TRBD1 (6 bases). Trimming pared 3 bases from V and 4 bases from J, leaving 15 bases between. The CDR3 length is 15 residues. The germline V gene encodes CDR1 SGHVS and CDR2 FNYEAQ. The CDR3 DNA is TGTGCCAGCAGCTTGGGGCAGGGGATAGGAGAGACCCAGTACTTC. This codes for CASSLGQGIGETQYF.

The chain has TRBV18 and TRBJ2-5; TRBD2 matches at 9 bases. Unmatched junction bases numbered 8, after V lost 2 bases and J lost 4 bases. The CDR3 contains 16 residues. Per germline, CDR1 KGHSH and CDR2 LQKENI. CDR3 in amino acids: CASSPAGGPVGETQYF. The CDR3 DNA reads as TGTGCCAGCTCACCAGCGGGGGGGCCAGTCGGAGAGACCCAGTACTTC.

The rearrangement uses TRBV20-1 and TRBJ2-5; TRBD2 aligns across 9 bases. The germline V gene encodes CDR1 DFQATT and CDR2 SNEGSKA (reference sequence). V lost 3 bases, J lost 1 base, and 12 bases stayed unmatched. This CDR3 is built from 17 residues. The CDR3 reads CSASYFGAGGPQETQYF. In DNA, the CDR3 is TGCAGTGCTAGTTACTTCGGAGCGGGGGGTCCCCAAGAGACCCAGTACTTC.

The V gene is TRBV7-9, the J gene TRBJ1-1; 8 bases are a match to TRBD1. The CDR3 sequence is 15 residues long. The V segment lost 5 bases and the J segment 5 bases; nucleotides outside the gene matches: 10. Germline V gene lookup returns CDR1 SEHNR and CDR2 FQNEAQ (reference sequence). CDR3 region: CASSTLRGLRTEAFF. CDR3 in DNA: TGTGCCAGCAGCACGCTCAGGGGGCTTCGGACTGAAGCTTTCTTT.

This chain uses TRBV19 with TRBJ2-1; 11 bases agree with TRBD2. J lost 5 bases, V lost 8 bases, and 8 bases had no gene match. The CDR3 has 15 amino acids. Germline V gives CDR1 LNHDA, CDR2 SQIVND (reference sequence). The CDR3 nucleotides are TGTGCCAGTTCCTCGACTAGCGGGGTACACAATGAGCAGTTCTTC. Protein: CASSSTSGVHNEQFF.

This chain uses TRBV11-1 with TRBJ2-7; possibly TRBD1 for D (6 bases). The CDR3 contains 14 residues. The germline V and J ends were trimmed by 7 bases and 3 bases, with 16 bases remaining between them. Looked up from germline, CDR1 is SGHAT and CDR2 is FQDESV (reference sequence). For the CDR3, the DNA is TGTGCCAGCACGAAGGCCTGGGGGCACTACGAGCAGTACTTC. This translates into CASTKAWGHYEQYF.

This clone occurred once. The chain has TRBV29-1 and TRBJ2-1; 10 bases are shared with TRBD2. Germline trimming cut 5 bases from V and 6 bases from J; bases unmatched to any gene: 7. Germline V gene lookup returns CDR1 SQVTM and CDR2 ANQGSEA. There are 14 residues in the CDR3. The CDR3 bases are TGCAGCGTTTCGGCTAGCGGGGGTCCCAATGAGCAGTTCTTC. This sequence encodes CSVSASGGPNEQFF.

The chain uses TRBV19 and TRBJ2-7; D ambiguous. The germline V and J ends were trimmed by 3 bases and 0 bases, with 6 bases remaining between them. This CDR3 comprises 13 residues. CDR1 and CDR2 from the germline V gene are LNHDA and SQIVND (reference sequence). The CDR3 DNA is TGTGCCAGTAGTATCCCCGGCTCCTACGAGCAGTACTTC. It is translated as CASSIPGSYEQYF.

The CDR3 loop is CASSQRIYGGADTQYF. As DNA, the CDR3 is TGTGCCAGCAGCCAAAGAATTTACGGGGGGGCAGATACGCAGTATTTT. V gene TRBV14 combines with J gene TRBJ2-3, with 8 bases fitting TRBD2. V dropped 2 bases and J dropped 4; count of bases not matched to a gene: 8. The CDR3 loop spans 16 amino acids. CDR1 and CDR2 (germline): SGHDN, FVKESK.

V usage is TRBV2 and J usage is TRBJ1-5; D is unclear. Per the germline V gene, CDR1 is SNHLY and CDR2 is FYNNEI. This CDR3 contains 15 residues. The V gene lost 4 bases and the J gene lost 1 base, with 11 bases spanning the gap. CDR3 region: CASSGWEASNQPQHF. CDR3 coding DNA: TGTGCCAGCAGTGGTTGGGAAGCGAGCAATCAGCCCCAGCATTTT.

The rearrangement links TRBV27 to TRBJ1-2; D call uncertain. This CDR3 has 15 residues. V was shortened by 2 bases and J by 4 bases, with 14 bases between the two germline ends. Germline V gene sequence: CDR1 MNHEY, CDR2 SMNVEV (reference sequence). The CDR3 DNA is TGTGCCAGCAGTTTAGGGCAGAGTTACATCTATGGCTACACCTTC. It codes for CASSLGQSYIYGYTF.

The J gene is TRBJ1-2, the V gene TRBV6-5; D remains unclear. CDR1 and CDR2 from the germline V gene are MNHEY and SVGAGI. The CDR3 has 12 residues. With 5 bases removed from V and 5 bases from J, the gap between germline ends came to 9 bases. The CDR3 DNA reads TGTGCCAGCAGTCCCTCCGGGTATGGCTACACCTTC. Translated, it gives CASSPSGYGYTF.

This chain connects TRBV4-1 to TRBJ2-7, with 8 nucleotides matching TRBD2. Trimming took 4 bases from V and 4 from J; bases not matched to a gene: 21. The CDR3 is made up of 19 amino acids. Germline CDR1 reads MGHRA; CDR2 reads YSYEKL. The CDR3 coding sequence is TGCGCCAGCAGCCCCCAACGGCTAGCGGGCCCGAAAATATCTTACGAGCAGTACTTC. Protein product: CASSPQRLAGPKISYEQYF.

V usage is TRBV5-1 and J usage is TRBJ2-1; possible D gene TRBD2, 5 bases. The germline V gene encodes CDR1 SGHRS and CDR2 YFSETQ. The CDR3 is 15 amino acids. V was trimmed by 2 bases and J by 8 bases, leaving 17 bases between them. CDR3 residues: CASSLGTSRGHEQFF. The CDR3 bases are TGCGCCAGCAGCTTAGGCACTAGTCGTGGGCATGAGCAGTTCTTC.

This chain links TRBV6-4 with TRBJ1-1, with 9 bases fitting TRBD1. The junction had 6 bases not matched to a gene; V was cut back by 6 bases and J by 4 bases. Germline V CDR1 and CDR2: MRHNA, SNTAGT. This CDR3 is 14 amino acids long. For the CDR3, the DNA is TGTGCCAGCAGATCGACAGGGGGTCGCACTGAAGCTTTCTTT. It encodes CASRSTGGRTEAFF.

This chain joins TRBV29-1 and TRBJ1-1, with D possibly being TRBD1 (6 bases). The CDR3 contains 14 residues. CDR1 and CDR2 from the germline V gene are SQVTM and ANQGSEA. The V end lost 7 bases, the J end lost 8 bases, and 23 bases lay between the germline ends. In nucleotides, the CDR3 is TGCAGCGCCATAAAACGGGGGGGCCGACAGGAAGCTTTCTTT. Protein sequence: CSAIKRGGRQEAFF.

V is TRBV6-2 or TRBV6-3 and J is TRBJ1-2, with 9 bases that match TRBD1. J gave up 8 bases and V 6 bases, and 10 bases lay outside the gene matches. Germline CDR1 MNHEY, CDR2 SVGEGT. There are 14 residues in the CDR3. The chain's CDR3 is CASSLALTGGGYTF. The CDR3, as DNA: TGTGCCAGCAGCCTGGCCCTTACAGGGGGCGGCTACACCTTC.

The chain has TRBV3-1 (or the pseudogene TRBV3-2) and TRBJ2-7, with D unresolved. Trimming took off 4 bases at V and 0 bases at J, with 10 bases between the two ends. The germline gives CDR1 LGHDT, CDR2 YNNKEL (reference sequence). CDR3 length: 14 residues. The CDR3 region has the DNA TGTGCCAGCAGCCTCGCCCCACTCTCCTACGAGCAGTACTTC. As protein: CASSLAPLSYEQYF.

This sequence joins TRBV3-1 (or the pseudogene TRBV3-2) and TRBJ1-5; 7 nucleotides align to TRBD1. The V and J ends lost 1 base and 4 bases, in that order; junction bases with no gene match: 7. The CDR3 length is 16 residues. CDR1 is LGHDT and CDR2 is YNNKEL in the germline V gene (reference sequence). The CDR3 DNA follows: TGTGCCAGCAGCCAAGGGGGGACAGTGAATAATCAGCCCCAGCATTTT. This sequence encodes CASSQGGTVNNQPQHF.

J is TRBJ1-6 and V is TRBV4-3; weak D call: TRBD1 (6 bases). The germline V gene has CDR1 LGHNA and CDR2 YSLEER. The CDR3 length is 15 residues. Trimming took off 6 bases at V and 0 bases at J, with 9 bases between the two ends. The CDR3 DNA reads TGCGCCAGCAGTAGGGGGAGCTCCTATAATTCACCCCTCCACTTT. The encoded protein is CASSRGSSYNSPLHF.

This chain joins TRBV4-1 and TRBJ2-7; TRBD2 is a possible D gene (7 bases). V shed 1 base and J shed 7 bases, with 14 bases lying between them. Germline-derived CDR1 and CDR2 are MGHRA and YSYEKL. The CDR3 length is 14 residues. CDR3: CASSQAGGPTEQYF. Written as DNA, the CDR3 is TGCGCCAGCAGCCAAGCGGGGGGCCCGACAGAGCAGTACTTC.

CDR3 region: CASSQVSGEQYF. CDR3 nucleotides: TGCGCCAGCAGCCAAGTTAGCGGCGAGCAGTACTTC. The rearrangement links TRBV4-3 to TRBJ2-7, with a weak D call TRBD2 (6 bases). Trimming took 1 base from V and 6 from J, leaving 7 bases between them. This CDR3 contains 12 residues. Germline V gene data show CDR1 as LGHNA and CDR2 as YSLEER.

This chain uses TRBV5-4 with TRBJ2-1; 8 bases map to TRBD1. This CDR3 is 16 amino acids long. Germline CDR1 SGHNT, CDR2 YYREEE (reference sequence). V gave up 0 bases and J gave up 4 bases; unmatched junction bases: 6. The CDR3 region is CASSLAQGAPYNEQFF. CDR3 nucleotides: TGTGCCAGCAGCTTGGCCCAGGGGGCACCTTACAATGAGCAGTTCTTC.

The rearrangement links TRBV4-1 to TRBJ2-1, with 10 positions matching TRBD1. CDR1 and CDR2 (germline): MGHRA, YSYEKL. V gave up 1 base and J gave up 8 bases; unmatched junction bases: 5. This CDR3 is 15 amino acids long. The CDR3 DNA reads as TGCGCCAGCAGCCAAGTCCGGGACAGGGGAGATGAGCAGTTCTTC. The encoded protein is CASSQVRDRGDEQFF.

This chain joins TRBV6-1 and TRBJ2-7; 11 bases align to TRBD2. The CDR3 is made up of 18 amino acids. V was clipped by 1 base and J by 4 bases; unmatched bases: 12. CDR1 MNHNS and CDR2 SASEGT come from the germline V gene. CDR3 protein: CASSEGFFVAGGWYEQYF. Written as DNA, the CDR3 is TGTGCCAGCAGTGAAGGTTTTTTTGTAGCGGGGGGGTGGTACGAGCAGTACTTC.

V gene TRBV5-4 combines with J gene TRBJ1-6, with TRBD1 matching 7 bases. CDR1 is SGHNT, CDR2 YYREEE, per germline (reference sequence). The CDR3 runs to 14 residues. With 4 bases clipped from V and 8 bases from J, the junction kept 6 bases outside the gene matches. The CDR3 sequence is CASSLDRDYSPLHF. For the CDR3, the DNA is TGTGCCAGCAGCCTCGACAGGGATTATTCACCCCTCCACTTT.

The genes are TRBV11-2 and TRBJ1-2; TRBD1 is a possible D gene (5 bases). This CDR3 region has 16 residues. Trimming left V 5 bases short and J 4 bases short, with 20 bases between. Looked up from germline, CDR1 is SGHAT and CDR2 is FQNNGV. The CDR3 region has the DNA TGTGCCAGCAGCCCGCTCCGGGGCATTCTTCGCTATGGCTACACCTTC. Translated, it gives CASSPLRGILRYGYTF. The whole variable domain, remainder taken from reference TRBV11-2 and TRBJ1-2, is EAGVAQSPRYKIIEKRQSVAFWCNPISGHATLYWYQQILGQGPKLLIQFQNNGVVDDSQLPKDRFSAERLKGVDSTLKIQPAKLEDSAVYLCASSPLRGILRYGYTFGSGTRLTVV.

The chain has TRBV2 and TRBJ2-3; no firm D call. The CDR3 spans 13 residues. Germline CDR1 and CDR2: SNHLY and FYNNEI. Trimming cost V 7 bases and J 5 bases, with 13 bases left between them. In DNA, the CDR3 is TGTGCCAGCAAGCCGCCAGGTAGAGATACGCAGTATTTT. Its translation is CASKPPGRDTQYF.

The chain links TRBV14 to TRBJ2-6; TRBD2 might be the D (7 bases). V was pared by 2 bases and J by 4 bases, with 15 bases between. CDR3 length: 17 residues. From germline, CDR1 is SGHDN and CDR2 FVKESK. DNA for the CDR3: TGTGCCAGCAGCCAAAATGCGGGGGCGCCGGGGGCCAACGTCCTGACTTTC. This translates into CASSQNAGAPGANVLTF.

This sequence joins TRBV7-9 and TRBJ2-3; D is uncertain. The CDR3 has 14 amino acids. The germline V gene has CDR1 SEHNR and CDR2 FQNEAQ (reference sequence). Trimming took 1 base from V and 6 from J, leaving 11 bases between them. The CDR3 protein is CASSLDTAQDTQYF. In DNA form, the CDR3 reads TGTGCCAGCAGCTTAGACACGGCACAGGATACGCAGTATTTT.

CDR3 sequence reads: CASSLPGQGHEQYF. The CDR3 DNA follows: TGTGCCAGCAGTTTACCGGGACAGGGCCACGAGCAGTACTTC. The genes are TRBV27 and TRBJ2-7; 9 nucleotides match TRBD1. Germline V CDR1 and CDR2: MNHEY, SMNVEV (reference sequence). CDR3 length equals 14 residues. V gave up 2 bases and J gave up 5 bases; unmatched junction bases: 4.